This entry lists 20 T cell receptor beta chains sequenced from one sample in a study of blood T cell repertoires in COVID-19. The protocol was immunoSEQ multiplex PCR, while the TCRdb copy is restricted to in-frame clones and leaves out a portion. Seen here are fewer than 130,000 clones, roughly 69% observed once, and the top ten hold roughly 6.2%. The sample comprised peripheral blood. These TCRs come from an elderly man with acute or convalescent COVID-19.

The genes are TRBV10-2 and TRBJ2-1; D not certain. There are 16 residues in the CDR3. Deletions cut 3 bases from V and 2 bases from J, with 14 bases between. The V gene's germline CDR1 is WSHSY and CDR2 SAAADI. The CDR3 region has the DNA TGCGCCAGCAGTGATTTAGCTACCCTTCCCTACAATGAGCAGTTCTTC. Amino acid sequence: CASSDLATLPYNEQFF.

For the CDR3, the DNA is TGTGCCAGCAGCTCGACGGGACAGGGGACTCAGTTCTTC. Translated, it gives CASSSTGQGTQFF. This chain links TRBV7-3 with TRBJ2-1; 10 bases map to TRBD1. The ends lost 4 bases at V and 13 bases at J; junction bases unmatched: 7. This CDR3 region has 13 residues. Germline V gene data show CDR1 as SGHTA and CDR2 as FQGTGA.

The V call is TRBV28, the J call TRBJ2-5; TRBD2 might be the D (6 bases). CDR3 length equals 14 residues. The germline V gene has CDR1 MDHEN and CDR2 SYDVKM. V lost 6 bases and J 1 base, leaving 12 bases between the germline ends. The CDR3: CASSLSGLQETQYF. CDR3 nucleotide sequence: TGTGCCAGCAGCCTATCGGGACTCCAAGAGACCCAGTACTTC.

The rearrangement joins TRBV18 to TRBJ2-7, with 7 bases fitting TRBD1. The CDR3 is 15 residues long. The germline V gene has CDR1 KGHSH and CDR2 LQKENI. J gave up 3 bases and V 3 bases, and 8 bases lay outside the gene matches. The CDR3 nucleotides are TGTGCCAGCTCACCGAGAGCAGGACAGGTCTACGAGCAGTACTTC. It translates to CASSPRAGQVYEQYF.

J is TRBJ2-3 and V is TRBV20-1, with 7 nucleotides matching TRBD2. Unmatched junction bases numbered 3, after V lost 3 bases and J lost 3 bases. CDR1 and CDR2 (germline): DFQATT, SNEGSKA (reference sequence). The length of the CDR3 is 13 residues. The DNA of the CDR3 is TGCAGTGCTAGTACTAGCGTTACAGATACGCAGTATTTT. This gives the protein CSASTSVTDTQYF.

The genes are TRBV5-1 and TRBJ1-2; perhaps TRBD1 as D (5 bases). V lost 0 bases to trimming and J lost 4 bases, with 10 bases between them. The CDR3 spans 14 residues. Germline V CDR1 and CDR2: SGHRS, YFSETQ. CDR3 sequence (DNA): TGCGCCAGCAGCTTGGAAGGGGCTGCCTATGGCTACACCTTC. Translating it yields CASSLEGAAYGYTF. Full variable domain (remainder filled in from reference TRBV5-1 and TRBJ1-2): KAGVTQTPRYLIKTRGQQVTLSCSPISGHRSVSWYQQTPGQGLQFLFEYFSETQRNKGNFPGRFSGRQFSNSRSEMNVSTLELGDSALYLCASSLEGAAYGYTFGSGTRLTVV.

This sequence joins TRBV2 and TRBJ2-1; TRBD2 aligns across 8 bases. Germline lookup yields CDR1 SNHLY and CDR2 FYNNEI. The CDR3 sequence is 14 residues long. The J segment lost 6 bases and the V segment lost 3 bases, leaving 4 bases of the junction unmatched. CDR3 protein: CASSEREVGNEQFF. CDR3 DNA sequence: TGTGCCAGCAGTGAGCGGGAGGTTGGCAATGAGCAGTTCTTC. Together with reference TRBV2 and TRBJ2-1, the CDR3 gives the full variable domain: EPEVTQTPSHQVTQMGQEVILRCVPISNHLYFYWYRQILGQKVEFLVSFYNNEISEKSEIFDDQFSVERPDGSNFTLKIRSTKLEDSAMYFCASSEREVGNEQFFGPGTRLTVL.

The chain carries TRBV11-1 and TRBJ2-7; D might be TRBD1 (5 bases). Germline CDR1 and CDR2: SGHAT and FQDESV (reference sequence). V was trimmed by 10 bases and J by 3 bases, leaving 16 bases between them. The CDR3 spans 13 residues. CDR3 coding DNA: TGTGCCAACCGCGATCCAGGGAACTACGAGCAGTACTTC. Translation: CANRDPGNYEQYF.

The table lists this clone with a few counts. The rearrangement joins TRBV6-5 to TRBJ1-1, with unresolved D. Per germline, CDR1 MNHEY and CDR2 SVGAGI. Trimming took 3 bases from V and 1 from J, leaving 15 bases between them. This CDR3 is 16 amino acids long. The DNA of the CDR3 is TGTGCCAGCAGTTATCGCCCGGGAGGACCGAACACTGAAGCTTTCTTT. Protein: CASSYRPGGPNTEAFF.

A few counts support this clone. The rearrangement links TRBV5-1 to TRBJ2-2; 14 bases align to TRBD2. CDR1 and CDR2 from the germline V gene are SGHRS and YFSETQ. With V trimmed by 0 bases and J by 5 bases, 0 bases remained unmatched. The CDR3 has 16 residues. CDR3 DNA: TGCGCCAGCAGCTTGGGACTAGCGGGAGGGACCGGGGAGCTGTTTTTT. Its translation: CASSLGLAGGTGELFF.

The gene calls are TRBV6-5 and TRBJ2-1; 9 bases fit TRBD2. Germline values: CDR1 MNHEY, CDR2 SVGAGI. V lost 4 bases to trimming and J lost 9 bases; unmatched junction nucleotides: 10. The CDR3 loop spans 15 amino acids. For the CDR3, the DNA is TGTGCCAGCAGTTTGGGGGCTAGCGGGAAGGGTGAGCAGTTCTTC. The encoded protein is CASSLGASGKGEQFF.

This clone was observed a handful of times. The rearrangement links TRBV30 to TRBJ1-5, with D perhaps TRBD1 (5 bases). Trimming removed 1 base from V and 4 bases from J, with 5 bases in between. CDR3 size: 12 residues. Germline V gives CDR1 GTSNPN, CDR2 SVGIG (reference sequence). In nucleotides, the CDR3 is TGTGCCTGGAGTGGACAGAATCAGCCCCAGCATTTT. This translates into CAWSGQNQPQHF.

The chain carries TRBV5-1 and TRBJ2-5, with 9 bases matching TRBD1. With V trimmed by 2 bases and J by 5 bases, 7 bases remained unmatched. Germline loops: CDR1 SGHRS, CDR2 YFSETQ. The CDR3 sequence is 15 residues long. The CDR3 coding sequence is TGCGCCAGCAGCTTACAGGGGGCAAGGTCGGAGACCCAGTACTTC. Translated: CASSLQGARSETQYF.

This clone was detected only once. The rearrangement links TRBV10-3 to TRBJ2-2; 11 bases match TRBD1. The CDR3 spans 15 residues. Losses at the gene ends were 2 bases for V and 5 bases for J; bases not matched to a gene: 1. The germline gives CDR1 ENHRY, CDR2 SYGVKD. CDR3 loop: CAISEGQGATGELFF. CDR3 DNA sequence: TGTGCCATCAGTGAGGGACAGGGGGCAACCGGGGAGCTGTTTTTT.

The V call is TRBV19, the J call TRBJ1-3; D is ambiguous. From germline, CDR1 is LNHDA and CDR2 SQIVND (reference sequence). There are 16 residues in the CDR3. V shed 6 bases and J shed 0 bases, with 15 bases lying between them. The CDR3 nucleotides are TGTGCCAGTAGGAGAGGAGCTGGCAGCTCTGGAAACACCATATATTTT. This sequence encodes CASRRGAGSSGNTIYF.

V usage is TRBV28 and J usage is TRBJ1-5; TRBD1 might be the D (5 bases). V gave up 4 bases and J gave up 0 bases, with 25 bases separating them. Per the germline V gene, CDR1 is MDHEN and CDR2 is SYDVKM. CDR3 length: 20 residues. CDR3 sequence: CASSSPYADRRDNSNQPQHF. The CDR3 DNA is TGTGCCAGCAGTTCCCCTTACGCCGACAGACGAGATAATAGCAATCAGCCCCAGCATTTT.

The chain joins TRBV6-5 to TRBJ2-5; D call uncertain. In germline, CDR1 is MNHEY, CDR2 SVGAGI. The CDR3 length is 13 residues. V was cut by 5 bases and J by 2 bases, with 9 bases left in between. CDR3 nucleotide sequence: TGTGCCAGCAGTCGGAGTCTACAAGAGACCCAGTACTTC. Encoded protein: CASSRSLQETQYF.

On this clone itself: The sample carries other DNA sequences with the same CDR3. The chain employs TRBV7-2 and TRBJ1-4; 7 nucleotides align to TRBD1. The CDR3 is made up of 15 amino acids. Germline values: CDR1 SGHTA, CDR2 FQGNSA. The trim removed 5 bases at V and 0 bases at J, leaving 3 bases unmatched. CDR3 in DNA: TGTGCCAGCAGCCTGACAGGGCCAACTAATGAAAAACTGTTTTTT. Translating gives CASSLTGPTNEKLFF. The entire variable domain, with the rest obtained from reference TRBV7-2 and TRBJ1-4, is as follows: GAGVSQSPSNKVTEKGKDVELRCDPISGHTALYWYRQSLGQGLEFLIYFQGNSAPDKSGLPSDRFSAERTGGSVSTLTIQRTQQEDSAVYLCASSLTGPTNEKLFFGSGTQLSVL.

The chain combines TRBV7-3 with TRBJ1-1; unclear D gene. V lost 5 bases, J lost 0 bases, and 7 bases lay in between. The CDR3 sequence is 13 residues long. Germline V gene data show CDR1 as SGHTA and CDR2 as FQGTGA. This chain's CDR3 is CASSLYMNTEAFF. The CDR3 bases are TGTGCCAGCAGCCTTTATATGAACACTGAAGCTTTCTTT.

The CDR3 loop reads CASSPPPGAFF. CDR3 in DNA: TGTGCCAGCAGTCCTCCCCCGGGAGCTTTCTTT. V and J are TRBV12-3 or TRBV12-4 and TRBJ1-1; D gene uncertain. This CDR3 is built from 11 residues. Trimming shortened V by 5 bases and J by 10 bases, and 11 bases separated the two germline ends.